This T cell receptor beta chain was sequenced for a study of T cell responses to AZD1222 COVID-19 vaccine (dated by TCRdb to the early 2020s). Study-level background: Because spike-specific TCR depth and breadth did not differ between the two schedules, AZD1222 recipients who got a second dose at roughly 4 weeks were pooled with those who got a second dose at roughly 12 weeks. TCR sequencing covered approximately 230 trial participants: about 210 given two doses of AZD1222 and 26 given two doses of MenACWY control vaccine. Trial participants were enrolled by age into 18-55, 56-69 and 70-plus year subgroups, with around 140, 26 and 57 TCR-sequenced participants respectively. What the authors observed across the whole study: Reportedly, almost half of the unique spike-specific TCRs recognized epitopes lying outside the regions that are mutated in the B.1.351 and B.1.1.7 variants. Conclusions about previously exposed vaccinees are limited, since just five or six AZD1222 recipients were seropositive for SARS-CoV-2 at baseline. Because no day 14 peak-response samples were available, repertoires were characterized only after the peak T cell response. After two AZD1222 doses, both the breadth and the depth of spike-specific TCRs were significantly higher than at day 0 and than in MenACWY recipients. Vaccine-associated CD4 TCRs spanned the whole spike protein, with dominant responses in regions 160-218 and 743-854. Participants were mostly white British, with more females than males. The authors suggested clonal diversity may have been underestimated. In the small 56-69-year group, the increase in depth fell short of significance, most likely because of low power.

The CDR3 regions of human TCRbeta chains were analyzed by immunosequencing. The authors processed their data as follows. TCRs in the repertoires were matched against a reference library of SARS-CoV-2-specific TCRs that had been generated with the MIRA antigen-specificity platform. Breadth was defined as the fraction of unique TCRs that were SARS-CoV-2-associated. Depth was defined as the fraction of total T cells that were SARS-CoV-2-associated. Using the MIRA data, each spike-specific TCR was mapped to the spike region that the TCR reacts to and placed in a CD4 or CD8 class. Log10-transformed breadth and depth values were compared by one-way ANOVA with Sidak's multiple comparisons tests. TCRdb re-hosts the immuneACCESS table, in-frame sequences only. Its copies lack some clones; in the studies checked, an unresolved V gene accounts for under half of them, and the cause for the rest is not known. V and J calls and clone size are copied from that table; D and trimming were computed from the DNA. The sample contains roughly 120,000 clones, 88% of them found a single time. Of the sample, roughly 4.5% is held by the ten largest clones.

Explained via the paper, the time point label denotes: baseline before first vaccination. Vaccinee samples came from UK trials COV001 and COV002, including a single-blind randomized controlled phase 2/3 trial of AZD1222 (ChAdOx1 nCoV-19) in healthy adults. Trial participant PBMC samples were collected at day 0 and day 28 after the second dose for TCRbeta chain sequencing. Including cysteine and phenylalanine, the CDR3 has 16 amino acids. Left in the record is the CDR3 DNA by itself, 48 bases read in frame from the first base. V is reduced by 4 bases and J by 1 base, leaving a spacing of 16 bases between them. Via the germline V gene, CDR1 is SGHDN and CDR2 FVKESK. As for this clone: The antigen it recognizes is unknown. No quality values exist for individual bases; no much larger clone is one base distant.

The sequence was obtained from an adult in good health. The sequence links TRBV14 to TRBJ1-1, with no confident D gene call. This sample comprised peripheral blood, obtained on day 0 of AZD1222 vaccination. Here the CDR3 is given as CASSPHKAQKNTEAFF. The DNA sequence reads TGTGCCAGCAGCCCCCACAAGGCACAGAAGAACACTGAAGCTTTCTTT.